Listed here are 32 T cell receptor beta chains from one sample, sequenced in a study of T cell clonality in common variable immunodeficiency. Sequencing was performed with immunoSEQ multiplex PCR; in TCRdb, only in-frame clones are kept and a portion is missing. The specimen has some 33,000 clones, none found just once. The sample taken for sequencing was peripheral blood mononuclear cells. The receptor source for this set is a person between 18 and 75 years old in good health.

At least ten counts were recorded for this clone. The missing CDR3 end, 3 residues past where the read stops, is filled in from the germline J gene. V gene TRBV2 combines with J gene TRBJ1-2, with 8 bases matching TRBD1. Germline V gene sequence: CDR1 SNHLY, CDR2 FYNNEI. The CDR3 is 13 amino acids. V was pared by 6 bases and J by 4 bases, with 4 bases of the junction left unmatched. The CDR3 spells CASRSGQGYGYTF. The sequenced part of the CDR3 DNA is TGTGCCAGCAGATCTGGACAGGGCTATGGC.

The table lists this clone with many counts. Sequencing ends 3 residues short of the CDR3 end; the germline J gene provides the rest. The chain couples TRBV4-2 to TRBJ2-5; 10 bases map to TRBD2. Germline CDR1 is LGHNA and CDR2 is YNFKEQ. Trimming took 2 bases from V and 2 from J; bases not matched to a gene: 5. CDR3 length: 16 residues. CDR3 DNA (partial): TGTGCCAGCAGCCAATCCAGCGGGAGGGGTCAAGAGACC. Encoded protein: CASSQSSGRGQET. The complete CDR3 reads CASSQSSGRGQETQYF.

This clone was picked up a small number of times. Read data end 3 residues before the CDR3 end; the end is taken from the germline J gene. V gene TRBV5-1 combines with J gene TRBJ1-3; D unclear. The V end was cut by 2 bases, the J end by 0 bases, with 9 bases between. The CDR3 sequence is 15 residues long. Germline CDR1 is SGHRS and CDR2 is YFSETQ. The CDR3 sequence is CASSLGPNSGNTIYF. Incomplete CDR3 DNA: TGCGCCAGCAGCTTAGGGCCTAACTCTGGAAACACC.

This clone was seen ten or more times. The DNA ends 3 residues before the CDR3 does, and the rest of the CDR3 is filled in from the germline J gene. This sequence joins TRBV18 and TRBJ2-2; 7 bases line up with TRBD1. The CDR3 is 13 amino acids. The V gene end was trimmed by 3 bases and the J gene end by 8 bases; junction bases not matched to a gene: 3. Looked up from germline, CDR1 is KGHSH and CDR2 is LQKENI. The CDR3 reads CASSPDRAGELFF. Incomplete CDR3 DNA: TGTGCCAGCTCACCCGACAGGGCAGGGGAG.

This clone has a count of ten or more. From the germline J gene comes the end of the CDR3, since the read stops 3 residues before it. This chain uses TRBV7-9 with TRBJ1-6, with 8 bases aligning to TRBD1. Germline CDR1 SEHNR, CDR2 FQNEAQ (reference sequence). This CDR3 has 15 residues. Trimming at V came to 5 bases and at J to 7 bases, leaving 7 bases not matched to a gene. CDR3 protein: CASSPGQGSNSPLHF. The sequenced CDR3 bases are TGTGCCAGCAGCCCTGGACAGGGTAGCAATTCACCC.

This clone has a count of ten or more. The read ends 3 residues shy of where the CDR3 ends; the end is completed using the germline J gene. The chain joins TRBV4-1 to TRBJ2-5; 7 bases align to TRBD2. The V and J ends lost 0 bases and 1 base, in that order; junction bases with no gene match: 8. This CDR3 has 17 residues. Per the germline V gene, CDR1 is MGHRA and CDR2 is YSYEKL. The CDR3 sequence is CASSQDNVAGVQETQYF. The CDR3 DNA, read in part, is TGCGCCAGCAGCCAAGATAACGTGGCGGGGGTCCAAGAGACC.

Ten or more counts support this clone. The CDR3 goes on 3 residues after the read ends, and that part is filled in from the germline J gene. The V gene is TRBV3-1 (or the pseudogene TRBV3-2), the J gene TRBJ2-1, with TRBD2 identical over 10 bases. Per the germline V gene, CDR1 is LGHDT and CDR2 is YNNKEL (reference sequence). The CDR3 has 16 residues. Trimming removed 1 base from V and 0 bases from J; junction bases left unmatched: 0. The CDR3 reads CASSQASGGSYNEQFF. The sequenced CDR3 bases are TGTGCCAGCAGCCAAGCTAGCGGGGGCTCCTACAATGAG.

Ten or more counts support this clone. This chain's CDR3 is CASSTGTGRGYTF. The part of the CDR3 DNA that was read is TGTGCCAGCAGTACCGGGACAGGACGTGGC. This chain links TRBV5-4 with TRBJ1-2; 8 bases agree with TRBD1. The read comes to an end 3 residues before the CDR3 does, leaving the germline J gene to fill in the end. Per the germline V gene, CDR1 is SGHNT and CDR2 is YYREEE (reference sequence). With 5 bases clipped from V and 7 bases from J, the junction kept 7 bases outside the gene matches. The CDR3 length is 13 residues. The variable domain in full, with the rest retrieved from reference TRBV5-4 and TRBJ1-2, is ETGVTQSPTHLIKTRGQQVTLRCSSQSGHNTVSWYQQALGQGPQFIFQYYREEENGRGNFPPRFSGLQFPNYSSELNVNALELDDSALYLCASSTGTGRGYTFGSGTRLTVV.

At least ten counts were recorded for this clone. The CDR3 end is not reached by the read, which stops 3 residues before it; the germline J gene fills it in. The rearrangement links TRBV5-5 to TRBJ1-1; the D gene is possibly TRBD1 (5 bases). CDR1 is SGHKS and CDR2 is YYEKEE in the germline V gene (reference sequence). V lost 4 bases and J lost 3, with 10 bases in between. This CDR3 has 13 amino acids. This chain's CDR3 is CASSVQVHTEAFF. CDR3 DNA, as far as it was read: TGTGCCAGCAGCGTACAGGTTCACACTGAA.

This clone occurred many times. The CDR3: CSVPQGGNYGYTF. The CDR3 bases that were read are TGCAGCGTTCCGCAGGGCGGAAACTATGGC. The chain recombines TRBV29-1 with TRBJ1-2; D may be TRBD1 (5 bases). The read stops 3 residues short of the end of the CDR3; the missing end is completed from the germline J gene. V was trimmed by 5 bases and J by 2 bases, leaving 12 bases between them. This CDR3 has 13 amino acids. CDR1 is SQVTM and CDR2 is ANQGSEA in the germline V gene. The whole variable domain, filled in from reference TRBV29-1 and TRBJ1-2, reads SAVISQKPSRDICQRGTSLTIQCQVDSQVTMMFWYRQQPGQSLTLIATANQGSEATYESGFVIDKFPISRPNLTFSTLTVSNMSPEDSSIYLCSVPQGGNYGYTFGSGTRLTVV.

The table lists this clone with many counts. The read is 3 residues too short to cover the CDR3 end, so that end is filled in from the germline J gene. The chain recombines TRBV29-1 with TRBJ2-7, with TRBD1 matching 7 bases. Germline loops: CDR1 SQVTM, CDR2 ANQGSEA. This CDR3 has 15 amino acids. Trimming cost V 1 base and J 2 bases; bases outside gene matches: 8. Incomplete CDR3 DNA: TGCAGCGTTGAAGGGACGAAGACAGGGACCTACGAG. Its protein is CSVEGTKTGTYE. The whole CDR3 reads CSVEGTKTGTYEQYF.

This clone was seen a handful of times. Incomplete CDR3 DNA: TGTGCCAGCAGCTTAATAGCTATAGGAAACAATGAG. This translates into CASSLIAIGNNE. The CDR3 reads in full as CASSLIAIGNNEQFF. The rearrangement uses TRBV7-2 and TRBJ2-1; D remains unclear. The missing CDR3 end, 3 residues past where the read stops, is filled in from the germline J gene. V lost 2 bases and J lost 5, with 13 bases in between. Germline CDR1 and CDR2: SGHTA and FQGNSA. This CDR3 contains 15 residues.

This clone is medium-sized in the sample. The CDR3 extends 3 residues past the end of the read, so its final part is completed from the germline J gene. The chain combines TRBV6-2 or TRBV6-3 with TRBJ1-1; 8 bases agree with TRBD1. The CDR3 is 16 residues long. Trimming removed 6 bases from V and 4 bases from J; junction bases left unmatched: 13. Looked up from germline, CDR1 is MNHEY and CDR2 is SVGEGT. The CDR3 bases that were read are TGTGCCAGCAGGAGCCTATTTGACAGGGGCCCCACTGAA. Its protein is CASRSLFDRGPTE. The CDR3 in its entirety is CASRSLFDRGPTEAFF.

This clone was recorded at least ten times. The CDR3 goes on 3 residues after the read ends, and that part is filled in from the germline J gene. The rearrangement links TRBV20-1 to TRBJ2-1; the match to TRBD2 covers 12 bases. The CDR3 runs 16 residues. J was trimmed by 7 bases and V by 0 bases; bases with no gene match: 7. The germline CDR1 and CDR2 sequences are DFQATT and SNEGSKA (reference sequence). The covered CDR3 bases are TGCAGTGCTAGAGAGACTAGCGGGAGTTCACGGAATGAG. It encodes CSARETSGSSRNE. The complete CDR3 sequence is CSARETSGSSRNEQFF.

This clone was seen repeatedly, ten times or more. The read ends 3 residues before the CDR3 terminus; that terminus is restored from the germline J gene. The chain joins TRBV20-1 to TRBJ2-1, with TRBD2 matching 10 bases. This CDR3 contains 14 residues. Losses at the gene ends were 2 bases for V and 5 bases for J; bases not matched to a gene: 3. CDR1 is DFQATT and CDR2 is SNEGSKA in the germline V gene (reference sequence). Here the CDR3 reads CSARSGLADNEQFF. The DNA read from the CDR3 is TGCAGTGCTAGATCCGGACTAGCGGACAATGAG.

This clone was recorded a few times. The read gets to within 3 residues of the CDR3 end, and the germline J gene fills in the rest. The genes are TRBV18 and TRBJ2-4, with 9 bases lining up with TRBD2. The germline gives CDR1 KGHSH, CDR2 LQKENI. CDR3 size: 14 residues. Partial CDR3 DNA: TGTGCCAGCTCAGGAGGACTAGCGTCGGAGACT. Translating gives CASSGGLASET. The full CDR3 protein is CASSGGLASETQYF. The variable domain in full, with the rest retrieved from reference TRBV18 and TRBJ2-4, is NAGVMQNPRHLVRRRGQEARLRCSPMKGHSHVYWYRQLPEEGLKFMVYLQKENIIDESGMPKERFSAEFPKEGPSILRIQQVVRGDSAAYFCASSGGLASETQYFGAGTRLSVL.

This clone showed up many times. The missing CDR3 end, 3 residues past where the read stops, is filled in from the germline J gene. The chain couples TRBV7-9 to TRBJ2-1; 9 bases map to TRBD1. The CDR3 contains 15 residues. The ends lost 3 bases at V and 6 bases at J; junction bases unmatched: 6. Germline values: CDR1 SEHNR, CDR2 FQNEAQ (reference sequence). CDR3: CASSFEQGAGNEQFF. The sequenced CDR3 bases are TGTGCCAGCAGCTTCGAACAGGGGGCAGGCAATGAG.

This clone has ten or more counts. The read is 3 residues too short to cover the CDR3 end, so that end is filled in from the germline J gene. The chain carries TRBV12-3 or TRBV12-4 and TRBJ2-5; 10 bases agree with TRBD2. The CDR3 contains 17 residues. V dropped 2 bases and J dropped 5; count of bases not matched to a gene: 11. The sequenced CDR3 bases are TGTGCCAGCAGTTTATGGCTAGCGGGAGAAAAGGAGGAGACC. This gives the protein CASSLWLAGEKEET. The whole CDR3 reads CASSLWLAGEKEETQYF.

This clone was counted many times. At one end, the junction sequence differs from germline, possibly due to a read error. The CDR3 goes on 3 residues after the read ends, and that part is filled in from the germline J gene. Other DNA sequences in the sample encode the same CDR3. The V and J genes are TRBV20-1 and TRBJ2-3; either TRBD1 or TRBD2 may supply D (6 bases each). This CDR3 has 15 amino acids. CDR1 and CDR2 from the germline V gene are DFQATT and SNEGSKA (reference sequence). Partial CDR3 DNA: TGCAGTGCCAGAGGGGGTGGCGGGGGCACAGATACG. This sequence encodes CSARGGGGGTDT. Given in full, the CDR3 is CSARGGGGGTDTQYF.

This clone has ten or more counts. The CDR3 end is not reached by the read, which stops 3 residues before it; the germline J gene fills it in. The chain joins TRBV19 to TRBJ2-5, with D uncertain. Germline assignment: CDR1 LNHDA and CDR2 SQIVND (reference sequence). Trimming took 5 bases from V and 5 from J, leaving 12 bases between them. CDR3 size: 13 residues. The CDR3 spells CASSSRSAETQYF. The part of the CDR3 DNA that was read is TGTGCCAGTAGTTCTCGGTCCGCGGAGACC. Variable domain in full (rest from reference TRBV19 and TRBJ2-5): DGGITQSPKYLFRKEGQNVTLSCEQNLNHDAMYWYRQDPGQGLRLIYYSQIVNDFQKGDIAEGYSVSREKKESFPLTVTSAQKNPTAFYLCASSSRSAETQYFGPGTRLLVL.

There are many counts of this clone. The sequence runs out 3 residues before the end of the CDR3; the remainder is reconstructed from the germline J gene. The chain has TRBV20-1 and TRBJ2-5; possible D gene TRBD2, 6 bases. The CDR3 has 16 residues. V was trimmed by 1 base and J by 7 bases, leaving 22 bases between them. Per the germline V gene, CDR1 is DFQATT and CDR2 is SNEGSKA (reference sequence). The sequenced part of the CDR3 DNA is TGCAGTGCTAGAGGCCCGGGACTGCCGCTTAGGGGGACC. Translated, it gives CSARGPGLPLRGT. The whole CDR3 reads CSARGPGLPLRGTQYF.

This clone was detected many times. Read data end 3 residues before the CDR3 end; the end is taken from the germline J gene. The chain carries TRBV14 and TRBJ2-3, with D possibly matching TRBD2 (5 bases). The CDR3 consists of 14 residues. The ends were cut back, 4 bases at V and 1 base at J, with 9 bases in the middle. CDR1 and CDR2 (germline): SGHDN, FVKESK. This CDR3 is CASSPGRGTDTQYF. The sequenced CDR3 bases are TGTGCCAGCAGCCCGGGGAGAGGCACAGATACG.

This clone has a count of ten or more. The CDR3 end falls 3 residues outside the read, so it is completed with the germline J gene. This chain uses TRBV20-1 with TRBJ2-1; 9 bases are a match to TRBD1. Germline loops: CDR1 DFQATT, CDR2 SNEGSKA (reference sequence). After removal of 1 base from V and 7 bases from J, the junction contained 5 bases not matched to a gene. The CDR3 sequence is 14 residues long. This CDR3 is CSARGTGELNEQFF. The CDR3 bases that were read are TGCAGTGCTAGAGGGACAGGGGAATTAAATGAG.

This clone has just a few counts. The read terminates 3 residues before the CDR3 end, so the remaining end is supplied by the germline J gene. This rearrangement joins TRBV19 to TRBJ1-2; the D is unclear. The CDR3 totals 14 residues. The germline gives CDR1 LNHDA, CDR2 SQIVND (reference sequence). The covered CDR3 bases are TGTGCCAGTAGCCCCACTAGCGGGATTCTCGAC. It yields the protein CASSPTSGILD. From start to end, the CDR3 is CASSPTSGILDYTF.

The table lists this clone with a few counts. The sequenced CDR3 bases are TGCGCCAGCTCGATAGGCAGGGGGCAAGAGACG. Protein sequence: CASSIGRGQET. The whole CDR3 reads CASSIGRGQETQYF. The gene calls are TRBV5-1 and TRBJ2-3; 8 positions match TRBD1. The missing CDR3 end, 3 residues past where the read stops, is filled in from the germline J gene. This CDR3 has 14 residues. Germline loops: CDR1 SGHRS, CDR2 YFSETQ.

This clone came up many times. The read ends 3 residues before the CDR3 terminus; that terminus is restored from the germline J gene. This sequence joins TRBV5-6 and TRBJ2-1, with 10 bases lining up with TRBD2. This CDR3 spans 14 amino acids. The V gene end was trimmed by 4 bases and the J gene end by 9 bases; junction bases not matched to a gene: 7. The germline CDR1 and CDR2 sequences are SGHDT and YYEEEE. The CDR3 is CASSVPGLATEQFF. CDR3 bases read: TGTGCCAGCAGCGTACCGGGACTAGCGACTGAG.

This clone was detected many times. The CDR3 bases that were read are TGTGCCACCCGTGGGGGGGGGTACATT. Translation: CATRGGGYI. The CDR3 as a whole reads CATRGGGYIQYF. V usage is TRBV2 and J usage is TRBJ2-4; the match to TRBD2 covers 7 bases. The read finishes 3 residues shy of the CDR3 end, and the germline J gene is used to complete it. Germline V gene sequence: CDR1 SNHLY, CDR2 FYNNEI. The CDR3 sequence is 12 residues long. V dropped 10 bases and J dropped 8; count of bases not matched to a gene: 8.

This clone was observed a handful of times. At one of its ends the junction is not consistent with the germline gene, which may arise from a read error. The read ends 3 residues before the CDR3 terminus; that terminus is restored from the germline J gene. This chain uses TRBV7-9 with TRBJ1-2, with TRBD1 identical over 8 bases. CDR3 size: 14 residues. Per the germline V gene, CDR1 is SEHNR and CDR2 is FQNEAQ (reference sequence). The CDR3 sequence: CASSRDDRGYDYTF. The covered CDR3 bases are TGTGCCAGCAGCCGAGATGACAGGGGATATGAC.

This clone was seen ten or more times. With the read ending 3 residues before the CDR3 end, the germline J gene is used to fill in that end. The chain is built from TRBV20-1 and TRBJ1-2, with TRBD1 matching 9 bases. CDR3 length: 13 amino acids. The germline gives CDR1 DFQATT, CDR2 SNEGSKA (reference sequence). CDR3 in amino acids: CSASNRGRRGYTF. The CDR3 DNA, read in part, is TGCAGTGCTAGTAACAGGGGGCGACGGGGC.

A note on this clone: Read data end 3 residues before the CDR3 end; the end is taken from the germline J gene. The chain combines TRBV7-9 with TRBJ1-1; tentatively, D is TRBD1 (6 bases). The length of the CDR3 is 15 residues. Germline CDR1 and CDR2: SEHNR and FQNEAQ (reference sequence). Trimming cost V 5 bases and J 0 bases, with 13 bases left between them. The sequenced CDR3 bases are TGTGCCAGCAGCGTTGGGGGGGCACTGAACACTGAA. This sequence encodes CASSVGGALNTE. The full CDR3 is CASSVGGALNTEAFF.

The sample holds many counts of this clone. CDR3 DNA, as far as it was read: TGTGCCAGCTCAGCAGGACAGGGGGTTACCGGGGAG. Protein: CASSAGQGVTGE. The whole CDR3 reads CASSAGQGVTGELFF. The chain has TRBV18 and TRBJ2-2; TRBD1 aligns across 10 bases. The CDR3 end falls 3 residues outside the read, so it is completed with the germline J gene. Trimming removed 5 bases from V and 5 bases from J; junction bases left unmatched: 5. This CDR3 is built from 15 residues. CDR1 is KGHSH and CDR2 is LQKENI in the germline V gene.

This clone was picked up many times. Read coverage stops 3 residues before the CDR3 terminus; the germline J gene supplies the remainder. The chain uses TRBV6-1 and TRBJ1-2; D gene ambiguous. The CDR3 totals 13 residues. The ends were cut back, 2 bases at V and 4 bases at J, with 8 bases in the middle. The V gene's germline CDR1 is MNHNS and CDR2 SASEGT. The CDR3 loop reads CASSERAAYGYTF. The sequenced part of the CDR3 DNA is TGTGCCAGCAGTGAAAGGGCAGCCTATGGC.